One sample yielded the 21 T cell receptor beta chains listed below, sequenced in a study of OX40 agonist ivuxolimab in advanced cancers. Sequencing used immunoSEQ multiplex PCR; TCRdb keeps in-frame clones, though not all of them. The sample lists about 88,000 clones, approximately 90% occurring once. The sample in question was CD4+ or CD8+ T cells sorted from blood, obtained in a trial of the OX40 agonist ivuxolimab. The receptors were gathered from an adult with an advanced solid tumor such as melanoma, head and neck, liver or kidney cancer.

The rearrangement links TRBV11-3 to TRBJ2-7; D is unresolved. Trimming removed 5 bases from V and 6 bases from J, with 17 bases in between. Germline lookup yields CDR1 SGHNT and CDR2 YENEEA. The CDR3 extends over 14 amino acids. The CDR3 DNA follows: TGTGCCAGCAGCCCCCTCCGGGCTAGTGGCGAGCAGTACTTC. Amino acids: CASSPLRASGEQYF.

The CDR3 nucleotides read TGTGCCAGTAGTGAGGGGGGGGGATATAGCAATCAGCCCCAGCATTTT. Translating gives CASSEGGGYSNQPQHF. The rearrangement uses TRBV19 and TRBJ1-5; D possibly corresponds to TRBD1 (6 bases). Germline V gene sequence: CDR1 LNHDA, CDR2 SQIVND (reference sequence). With 5 bases removed from V and 0 bases from J, the gap between germline ends came to 14 bases. The CDR3 sequence is 16 residues long.

The genes are TRBV9 and TRBJ2-3; D not certain. The CDR3 is 12 residues long. CDR1 and CDR2 (germline): SGDLS, YYNGEE. V was cut by 2 bases and J by 4 bases, with 5 bases left in between. This CDR3 reads CASSVTSDTQYF. CDR3 DNA: TGTGCCAGCAGCGTGACCTCAGATACGCAGTATTTT.

Only one count was recorded for this clone. The chain links TRBV15 to TRBJ2-1; perhaps TRBD1 as D (6 bases). V was shortened by 0 bases and J by 6 bases, with 18 bases between the two germline ends. The CDR3 sequence is 17 residues long. The germline gives CDR1 LNHNV, CDR2 YYDKDF (reference sequence). This CDR3 is CATSRDFGGPLGNEQFF. The CDR3 DNA is TGTGCCACCAGCAGAGATTTTGGGGGCCCCCTAGGCAATGAGCAGTTCTTC.

The gene calls are TRBV11-2 and TRBJ1-5, with 7 bases fitting TRBD1. Per germline, CDR1 SGHAT and CDR2 FQNNGV. There are 13 residues in the CDR3. V was clipped by 4 bases and J by 11 bases; unmatched bases: 8. The CDR3 region is CASSSVARGAQHF. The CDR3 nucleotides read TGTGCCAGCAGCTCAGTAGCCAGGGGGGCCCAGCATTTT.

The V call is TRBV4-1, the J call TRBJ1-2; TRBD1 matches at 7 bases. Unmatched junction bases numbered 5, after V lost 3 bases and J lost 4 bases. From germline, CDR1 is MGHRA and CDR2 YSYEKL. The CDR3 sequence is 14 residues long. The CDR3 spells CASSQGQSLYGYTF. CDR3 nucleotides: TGCGCCAGCAGCCAGGGACAGAGCCTCTATGGCTACACCTTC.

In its sample, this clone was seen once. The J gene is TRBJ2-2, the V gene TRBV6-1, with D uncertain. Germline CDR1 MNHNS, CDR2 SASEGT. CDR3 size: 16 residues. The ends were cut back, 3 bases at V and 4 bases at J, with 15 bases in the middle. The DNA of the CDR3 is TGTGCCAGCAGTGACGGCCCTAGTCGAAGCACCGGGGAGCTGTTTTTT. It specifies CASSDGPSRSTGELFF.

The rearrangement joins TRBV7-3 to TRBJ2-3, with unresolved D. CDR1 and CDR2 from the germline V gene are SGHTA and FQGTGA. The CDR3 extends over 15 amino acids. V shed 1 base and J shed 2 bases, with 10 bases lying between them. The CDR3 spells CASSLSGVYTDTQYF. CDR3 sequence (DNA): TGTGCCAGCAGCTTAAGTGGGGTATACACAGATACGCAGTATTTT.

The chain links TRBV2 to TRBJ2-4; TRBD2 matches 7 bases. The CDR3 sequence is 15 residues long. V gave up 9 bases and J gave up 1 base; unmatched junction bases: 9. Germline lookup yields CDR1 SNHLY and CDR2 FYNNEI. This chain's CDR3 is CARRDGGSAKNIQYF. DNA for the CDR3: TGTGCCAGGCGGGACGGGGGGTCCGCCAAAAACATTCAGTACTTC.

The CDR3 sequence: CASSLFPPDTQYF. The DNA for the CDR3 is TGTGCCAGCAGCCTCTTTCCCCCAGATACGCAGTATTTT. The chain is built from TRBV4-2 and TRBJ2-3; D is uncertain. Germline V gene data show CDR1 as LGHNA and CDR2 as YNFKEQ. The V gene lost 4 bases and the J gene lost 4 bases, with 9 bases spanning the gap. The CDR3 length is 13 residues.

This sequence joins TRBV5-1 and TRBJ2-5; the match to TRBD2 covers 7 bases. The CDR3 contains 13 residues. Trimming removed 7 bases from V and 7 bases from J; junction bases left unmatched: 10. CDR1 and CDR2 from the germline V gene are SGHRS and YFSETQ. The CDR3 is CASGERDRGTQYF. Here the CDR3 DNA reads TGCGCCAGCGGCGAGCGGGATCGGGGGACCCAGTACTTC.

The chain employs TRBV2 and TRBJ1-2, with D unclear. The CDR3 is 14 residues long. V lost 0 bases and J 4 bases, leaving 9 bases between the germline ends. Per germline, CDR1 SNHLY and CDR2 FYNNEI. The CDR3: CASSEARTVYGYTF. The CDR3 DNA reads as TGTGCCAGCAGTGAAGCGCGGACTGTCTATGGCTACACCTTC.

The V and J genes are TRBV19 and TRBJ1-1; D perhaps matches TRBD1 (6 bases). This CDR3 is built from 15 residues. Germline loops: CDR1 LNHDA, CDR2 SQIVND (reference sequence). Trimming removed 1 base at V and 5 bases at J, with 14 bases between. The CDR3 reads CASSIALRRGTEAFF. The CDR3 DNA reads as TGTGCCAGTAGTATAGCCCTCCGGAGGGGGACTGAAGCTTTCTTT.

This chain links TRBV2 with TRBJ1-3, with no clear D. Germline loops: CDR1 SNHLY, CDR2 FYNNEI. Trimming left V 8 bases short and J 0 bases short, with 5 bases between. There are 12 residues in the CDR3. The CDR3 is CASLGSGNTIYF. The CDR3 DNA sequence: TGTGCCAGCCTCGGCTCTGGAAACACCATATATTTT.

About this clone: The sample holds other DNA sequences that translate to the same CDR3. The genes are TRBV27 and TRBJ2-1; D is undetermined. The CDR3 covers 13 residues. Germline lookup yields CDR1 MNHEY and CDR2 SMNVEV (reference sequence). Trimming pared 3 bases from V and 2 bases from J, leaving 5 bases between. Here the CDR3 reads CASSFRTYNEQFF. CDR3 nucleotide sequence: TGTGCCAGCAGTTTCAGGACCTACAATGAGCAGTTCTTC.

The gene calls are TRBV4-2 and TRBJ2-3; TRBD2 agrees at 10 bases. V lost 0 bases and J lost 4; bases outside the gene matches: 10. This CDR3 region has 18 residues. Germline V lookup: CDR1 LGHNA, CDR2 YNFKEQ. The CDR3 loop is CASSQDASGGGLADTQYF. As DNA, the CDR3 is TGTGCCAGCAGCCAAGACGCTAGCGGGGGAGGGCTTGCAGATACGCAGTATTTT.

V and J are TRBV5-1 and TRBJ2-7; TRBD2 aligns across 9 bases. The junction had 13 bases not matched to a gene; V was cut back by 7 bases and J by 5 bases. The CDR3 is made up of 15 amino acids. Germline V gene sequence: CDR1 SGHRS, CDR2 YFSETQ. In DNA, the CDR3 is TGCGCCAGCCACCGGGGTAGCGGGGGTAGAGACGAGCAGTACTTC. This codes for CASHRGSGGRDEQYF.

The CDR3 here is CASSLASGGRRGYNEQFF. The CDR3 DNA reads as TGTGCCAGCAGCTTAGCTAGCGGGGGCCGACGGGGCTACAATGAGCAGTTCTTC. The V call is TRBV7-8, the J call TRBJ2-1; 9 bases fit TRBD2. Trimming at V came to 0 bases and at J to 3 bases, leaving 9 bases not matched to a gene. Germline lookup yields CDR1 SGHVS and CDR2 FQNEAQ. CDR3 length equals 18 residues.

The J gene is TRBJ2-4, the V gene TRBV6-5, with a possible D match to TRBD1 (5 bases). CDR1 is MNHEY and CDR2 is SVGAGI in the germline V gene. This CDR3 comprises 13 residues. The ends were cut back, 8 bases at V and 1 base at J, with 9 bases in the middle. CDR3 sequence (DNA): TGTGCCAGCGCAGGGTCTGCCAAAAACATTCAGTACTTC. Translating it yields CASAGSAKNIQYF.

The chain links TRBV7-8 to TRBJ2-7; D is possibly TRBD2 (6 bases). The length of the CDR3 is 16 residues. Germline V gives CDR1 SGHVS, CDR2 FQNEAQ. Trimming removed 1 base from V and 0 bases from J, with 13 bases in between. CDR3 in DNA: TGTGCCAGCAGCTTAGTAGGCCTAGCGCTCTCCTACGAGCAGTACTTC. Encoded protein: CASSLVGLALSYEQYF.

This chain connects TRBV18 to TRBJ2-5, with 7 positions matching TRBD1. CDR1 KGHSH and CDR2 LQKENI come from the germline V gene. This CDR3 has 15 amino acids. V was clipped by 5 bases and J by 4 bases; unmatched bases: 10. CDR3 sequence: CASSSRQGAPETQYF. The CDR3 bases are TGTGCCAGCTCATCTCGACAGGGTGCCCCAGAGACCCAGTACTTC.